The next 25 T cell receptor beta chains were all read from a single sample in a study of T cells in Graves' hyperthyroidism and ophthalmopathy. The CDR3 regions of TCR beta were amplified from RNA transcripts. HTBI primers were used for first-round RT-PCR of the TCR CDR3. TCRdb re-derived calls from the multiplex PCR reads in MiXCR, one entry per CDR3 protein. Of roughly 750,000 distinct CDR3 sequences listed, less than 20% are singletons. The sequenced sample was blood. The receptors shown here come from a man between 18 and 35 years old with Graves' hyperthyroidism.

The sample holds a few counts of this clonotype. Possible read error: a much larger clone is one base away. The CDR3 loop reads CASSPGLAVSYNEQLF. As DNA, the CDR3 is TGTGCCAGCTCACCCGGACTAGCGGTCTCCTACAATGAGCAGCTCTTC. The chain uses TRBV18 and TRBJ2-1, with 10 positions matching TRBD2. This CDR3 is built from 16 residues. Germline values: CDR1 KGHSH, CDR2 LQKENI.

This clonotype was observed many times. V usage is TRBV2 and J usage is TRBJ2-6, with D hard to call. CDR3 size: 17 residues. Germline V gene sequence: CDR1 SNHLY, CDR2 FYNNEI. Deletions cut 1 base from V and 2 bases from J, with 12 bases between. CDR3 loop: CASSEGGPAPGANVLTF. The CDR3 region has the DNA TGTGCCAGCAGTGAAGGCGGTCCGGCCCCTGGGGCCAACGTCCTGACTTTC. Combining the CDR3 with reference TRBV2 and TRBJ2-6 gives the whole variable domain EPEVTQTPSHQVTQMGQEVILRCVPISNHLYFYWYRQILGQKVEFLVSFYNNEISEKSEIFDDQFSVERPDGSNFTLKIRSTKLEDSAMYFCASSEGGPAPGANVLTFGAGSRLTVL.

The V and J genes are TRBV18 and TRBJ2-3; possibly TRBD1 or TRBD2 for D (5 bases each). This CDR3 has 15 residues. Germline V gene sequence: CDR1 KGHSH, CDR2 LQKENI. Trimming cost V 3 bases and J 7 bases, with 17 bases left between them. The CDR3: CASSPLASGPNTQYF. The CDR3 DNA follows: TGTGCCAGCTCACCCTTGGCGTCGGGGCCTAATACGCAGTATTTT.

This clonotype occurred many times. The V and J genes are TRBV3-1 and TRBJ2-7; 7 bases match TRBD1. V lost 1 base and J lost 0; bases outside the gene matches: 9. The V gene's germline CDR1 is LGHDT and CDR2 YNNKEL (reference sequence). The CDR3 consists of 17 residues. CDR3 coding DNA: TGTGCCAGCAGCCAAGCCCCGCCGGGACAGAGCTCCTACGAGCAGTACTTC. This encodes CASSQAPPGQSSYEQYF.

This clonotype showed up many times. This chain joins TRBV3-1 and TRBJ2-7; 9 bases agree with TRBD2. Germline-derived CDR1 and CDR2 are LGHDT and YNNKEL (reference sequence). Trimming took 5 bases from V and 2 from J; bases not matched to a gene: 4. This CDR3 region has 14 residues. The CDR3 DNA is TGTGCCAGCAGCGCGGGACTAGCCACCTACGAGCAGTACTTC. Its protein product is CASSAGLATYEQYF.

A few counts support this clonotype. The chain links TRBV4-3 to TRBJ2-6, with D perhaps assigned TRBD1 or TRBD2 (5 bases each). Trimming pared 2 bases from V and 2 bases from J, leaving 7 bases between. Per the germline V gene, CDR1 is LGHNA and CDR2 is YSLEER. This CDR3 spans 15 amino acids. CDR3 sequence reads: CASSQQGPGANVLTF. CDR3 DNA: TGCGCCAGCAGCCAACAGGGACCTGGGGCCAACGTCCTGACTTTC.

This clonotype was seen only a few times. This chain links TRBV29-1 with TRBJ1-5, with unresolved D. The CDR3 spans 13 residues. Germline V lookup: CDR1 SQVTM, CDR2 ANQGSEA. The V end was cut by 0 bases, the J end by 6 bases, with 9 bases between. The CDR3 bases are TGCAGCGTTGAAGAGAACAGCGGTCAGCCCCAGCATTTT. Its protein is CSVEENSGQPQHF.

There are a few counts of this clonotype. The CDR3 coding sequence is TGCAATGCGAAGCCCCCCCGGGACGGCACCCAAGAGACCCAGTACTTC. This gives the protein CNAKPPRDGTQETQYF. The chain combines TRBV20-1 with TRBJ2-5; either TRBD1 or TRBD2 may fit D (5 bases each). The CDR3 sequence is 16 residues long. Looked up from germline, CDR1 is DFQATT and CDR2 is SNEGSKA (reference sequence).

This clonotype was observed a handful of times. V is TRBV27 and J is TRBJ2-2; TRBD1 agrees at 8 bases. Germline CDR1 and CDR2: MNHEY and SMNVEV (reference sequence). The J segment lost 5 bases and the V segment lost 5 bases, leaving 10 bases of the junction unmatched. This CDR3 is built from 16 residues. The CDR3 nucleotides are TGTGCCAGCAGTCCTCGGACAGGGTCGGTAACCGGGGAGCTGTTTTTT. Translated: CASSPRTGSVTGELFF.

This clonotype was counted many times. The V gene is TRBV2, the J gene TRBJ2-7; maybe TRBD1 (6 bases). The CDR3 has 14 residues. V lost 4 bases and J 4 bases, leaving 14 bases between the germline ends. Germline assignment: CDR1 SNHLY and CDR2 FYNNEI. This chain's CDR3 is CASSADRLGYEQYF. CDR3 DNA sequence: TGTGCCAGCAGTGCAGACAGGCTTGGATACGAGCAGTACTTC.

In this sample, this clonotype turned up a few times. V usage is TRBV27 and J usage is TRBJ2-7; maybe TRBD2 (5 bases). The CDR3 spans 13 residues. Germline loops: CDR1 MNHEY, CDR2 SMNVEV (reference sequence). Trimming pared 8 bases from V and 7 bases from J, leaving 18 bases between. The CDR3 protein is CASSLGPWREQYF. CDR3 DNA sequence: TGTGCCAGCTCCTTGGGCCCGTGGAGGGAGCAGTACTTC.

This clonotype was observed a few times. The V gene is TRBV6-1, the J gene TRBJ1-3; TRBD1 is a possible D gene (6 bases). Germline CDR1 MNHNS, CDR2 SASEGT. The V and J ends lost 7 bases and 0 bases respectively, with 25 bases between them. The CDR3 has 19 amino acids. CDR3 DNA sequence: TGTGCCAGCAAATTATCGAGTCAGATTTGGGACACCTCTGGAAACACCATATATTTT. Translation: CASKLSSQIWDTSGNTIYF.

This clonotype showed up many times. The CDR3 bases are TGTGCCAGCAGTTACCCTCCCATCGACGAGACTGAAGCTTTCTTT. This translates into CASSYPPIDETEAFF. V and J are TRBV6-2 or TRBV6-3 and TRBJ1-1, with D unresolved. The V end lost 2 bases, the J end lost 5 bases, and 15 bases lay between the germline ends. Germline-derived CDR1 and CDR2 are MNHEY and SVGEGT. CDR3 length: 15 residues.

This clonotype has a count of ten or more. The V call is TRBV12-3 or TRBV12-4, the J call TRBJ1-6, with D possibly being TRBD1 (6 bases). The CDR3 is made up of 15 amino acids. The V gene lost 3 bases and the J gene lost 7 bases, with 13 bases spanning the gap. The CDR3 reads CASSFRGLENSPLHF. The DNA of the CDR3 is TGTGCCAGCAGTTTCCGGGGGCTGGAGAATTCACCCCTCCACTTT.

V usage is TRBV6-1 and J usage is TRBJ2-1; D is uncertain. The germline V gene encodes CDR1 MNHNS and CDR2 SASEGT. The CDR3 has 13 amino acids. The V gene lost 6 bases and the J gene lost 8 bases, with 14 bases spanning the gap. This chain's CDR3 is CASSPRWVDEQFF. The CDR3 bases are TGTGCCAGCAGCCCCAGGTGGGTGGATGAGCAGTTCTTC.

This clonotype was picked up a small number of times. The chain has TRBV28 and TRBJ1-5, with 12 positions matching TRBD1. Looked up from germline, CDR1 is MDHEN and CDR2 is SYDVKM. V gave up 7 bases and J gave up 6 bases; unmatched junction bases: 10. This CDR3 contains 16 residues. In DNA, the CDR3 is TGTGCCAGCACGCGTTTGGGACAGGGGGCAAGTCAGCCCCAGCATTTT. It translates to CASTRLGQGASQPQHF.

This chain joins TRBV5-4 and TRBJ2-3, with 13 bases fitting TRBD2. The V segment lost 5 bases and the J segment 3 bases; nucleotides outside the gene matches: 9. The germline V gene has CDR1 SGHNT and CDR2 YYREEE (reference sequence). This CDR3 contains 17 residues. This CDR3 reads CASRTTSGRARTDTQYF. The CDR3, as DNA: TGTGCCAGCAGGACCACTAGCGGGAGGGCCAGGACAGATACGCAGTATTTT.

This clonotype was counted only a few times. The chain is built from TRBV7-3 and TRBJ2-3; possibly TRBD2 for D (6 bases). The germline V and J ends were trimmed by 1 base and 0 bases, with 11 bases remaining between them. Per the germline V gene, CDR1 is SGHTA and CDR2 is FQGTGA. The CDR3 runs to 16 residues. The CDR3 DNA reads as TGTGCCAGCAGCTTAATTGGCGGGACCAGCACAGATACGCAGTATTTT. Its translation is CASSLIGGTSTDTQYF.

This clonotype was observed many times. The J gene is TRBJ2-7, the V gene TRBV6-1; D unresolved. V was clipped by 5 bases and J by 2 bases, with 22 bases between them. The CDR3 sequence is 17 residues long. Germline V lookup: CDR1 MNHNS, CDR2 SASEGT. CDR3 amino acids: CASSRAFLGERTYEQYF. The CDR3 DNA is TGTGCCAGCAGTAGGGCCTTCCTAGGAGAGCGTACCTACGAGCAGTACTTC.

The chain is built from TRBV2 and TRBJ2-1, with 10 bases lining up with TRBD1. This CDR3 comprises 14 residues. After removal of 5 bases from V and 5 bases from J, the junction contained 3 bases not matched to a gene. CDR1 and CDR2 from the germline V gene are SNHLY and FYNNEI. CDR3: CASSPGTGDNEQFF. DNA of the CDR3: TGTGCCAGCAGTCCCGGGACAGGGGACAATGAGCAGTTCTTC.

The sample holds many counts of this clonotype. The CDR3 DNA reads as TGTGCCAGCAGCCTTCCAGCCTACGAGCAGTACTTC. It translates to CASSLPAYEQYF. The chain couples TRBV28 to TRBJ2-7; D is unclear. V shed 6 bases and J shed 2 bases, with 8 bases lying between them. Germline CDR1 MDHEN, CDR2 SYDVKM. The CDR3 runs to 12 residues.

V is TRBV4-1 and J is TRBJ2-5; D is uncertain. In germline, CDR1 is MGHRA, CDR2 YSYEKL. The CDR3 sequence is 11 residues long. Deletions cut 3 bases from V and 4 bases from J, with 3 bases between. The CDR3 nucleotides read TGCGCCAGCAGCCAGTCAGAGACCCAGTACTTC. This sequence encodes CASSQSETQYF.

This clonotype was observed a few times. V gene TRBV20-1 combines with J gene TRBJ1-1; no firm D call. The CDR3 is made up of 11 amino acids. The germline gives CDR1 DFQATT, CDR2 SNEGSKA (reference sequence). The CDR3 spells CRAGRHTEAFF. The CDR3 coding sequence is TGCAGAGCGGGCCGACACACTGAAGCTTTCTTT.

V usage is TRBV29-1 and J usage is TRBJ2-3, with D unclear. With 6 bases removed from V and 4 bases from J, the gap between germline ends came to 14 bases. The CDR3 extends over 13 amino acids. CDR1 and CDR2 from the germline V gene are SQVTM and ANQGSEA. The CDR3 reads CSVPLQLSDTQYF. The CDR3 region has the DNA TGCAGCGTACCCTTACAACTATCAGATACGCAGTATTTT.

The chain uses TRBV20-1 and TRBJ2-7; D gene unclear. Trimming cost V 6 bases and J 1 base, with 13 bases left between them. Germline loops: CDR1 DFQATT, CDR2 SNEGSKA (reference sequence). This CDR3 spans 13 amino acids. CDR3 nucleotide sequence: TGCAGTGCCCGAAGCCCGGCGTCCTACGAGCAGTACTTC. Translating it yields CSARSPASYEQYF.